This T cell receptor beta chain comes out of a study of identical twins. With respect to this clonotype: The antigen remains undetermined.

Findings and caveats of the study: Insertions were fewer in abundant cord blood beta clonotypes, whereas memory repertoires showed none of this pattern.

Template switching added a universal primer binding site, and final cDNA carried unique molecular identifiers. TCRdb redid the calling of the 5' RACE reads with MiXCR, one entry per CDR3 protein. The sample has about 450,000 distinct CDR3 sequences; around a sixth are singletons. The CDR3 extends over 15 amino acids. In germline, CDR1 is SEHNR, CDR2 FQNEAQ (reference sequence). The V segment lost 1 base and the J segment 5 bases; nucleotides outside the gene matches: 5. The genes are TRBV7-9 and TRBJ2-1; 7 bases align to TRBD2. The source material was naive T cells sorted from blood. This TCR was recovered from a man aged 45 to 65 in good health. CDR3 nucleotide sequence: TGTGCCAGCAGCTTAGGGCGGGAGCGGGACAATGAGCAGTTCTTC. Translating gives CASSLGRERDNEQFF.